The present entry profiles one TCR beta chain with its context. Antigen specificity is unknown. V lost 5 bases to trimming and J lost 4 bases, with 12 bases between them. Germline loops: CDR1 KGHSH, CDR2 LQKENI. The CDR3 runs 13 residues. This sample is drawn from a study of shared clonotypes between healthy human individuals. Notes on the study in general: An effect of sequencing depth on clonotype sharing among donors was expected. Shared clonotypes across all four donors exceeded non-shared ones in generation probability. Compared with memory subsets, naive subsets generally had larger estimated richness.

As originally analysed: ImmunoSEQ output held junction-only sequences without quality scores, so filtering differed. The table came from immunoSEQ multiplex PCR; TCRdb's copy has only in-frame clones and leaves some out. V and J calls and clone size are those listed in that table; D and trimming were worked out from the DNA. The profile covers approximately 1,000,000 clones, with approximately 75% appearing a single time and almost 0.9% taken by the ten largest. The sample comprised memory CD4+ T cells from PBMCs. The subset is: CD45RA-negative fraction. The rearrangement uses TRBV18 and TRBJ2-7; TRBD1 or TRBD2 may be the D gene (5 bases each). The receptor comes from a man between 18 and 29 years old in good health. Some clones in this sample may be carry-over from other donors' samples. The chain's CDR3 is CASSTGARYEQYF. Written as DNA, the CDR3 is TGTGCCAGCTCAACCGGGGCCAGATACGAGCAGTACTTC.